A single T cell receptor beta chain is shown here with its context. This entry comes from a study of OX40 agonist ivuxolimab in advanced cancers. This table comes from immunoSEQ multiplex PCR, and its TCRdb copy is limited to in-frame clones, with some not included. The sample has around 35,000 clones, 65% to 85% seen once; the top ten hold around 10%. Unmatched junction bases numbered 19, after V lost 1 base and J lost 0 bases. This CDR3 comprises 21 residues. Germline V gene sequence: CDR1 MGHRA, CDR2 YSYEKL. The specimen comprised CD4+ or CD8+ T cells sorted from blood, sampled in a trial of the OX40 agonist ivuxolimab. The chain carries TRBV4-1 and TRBJ1-1, with 8 bases fitting TRBD1. The clonotype was recovered from an adult with an advanced solid tumor such as melanoma, head and neck, liver or kidney cancer. The CDR3, as DNA: TGCGCCAGCAGCCAAGGCGCCAGATACGTTACTAGACAGGGGATGAACACTGAAGCTTTCTTT. Protein product: CASSQGARYVTRQGMNTEAFF.